This T cell receptor beta chain was identified in a study of blood T cell repertoires in COVID-19. Background on the study: Samples representing acute and convalescent COVID-19 were sourced from the United States, Italy and Spain. Nucleic acid was either cDNA or gDNA, and it came from T cells, B-cell-depleted T cells, or PBMCs.

This CDR3 is 18 amino acids long. Germline CDR1 reads KGHSH; CDR2 reads LQKENI. V lost 2 bases and J lost 4; bases outside the gene matches: 15. The cohort comprised adults aged 18 to 89 years residing in approximately 22 US areas. This clone was observed once. Methods used by the authors: Estimation of nucleated cell counts relied on the amplification of reference gene primers. Measured with immunoSEQ multiplex PCR; TCRdb has only the in-frame clones, and not every one. V and J calls and clone size come straight from that table; D and trimming were deduced from the DNA. Of 200,000 to 250,000 clones in the sample, 87% were seen once.

Input material: PBMCs or T cells enriched from blood (not recorded which). The receptor was isolated from a man aged 25-40 years who had recovered from COVID-19. V gene TRBV18 combines with J gene TRBJ2-7, with 9 bases that match TRBD2. The CDR3 here is CASSPVIVRREGLYEQYF. The CDR3 DNA is TGTGCCAGCTCACCAGTCATTGTCAGGCGGGAGGGCCTGTACGAGCAGTACTTC.